The 13 T cell receptor beta chains reported below all come from one sample, sequenced in a study of CD8+CD57+ T cells in acquired aplastic anemia. Genomic DNA provided the template from which TCR beta VDJ and CDR3 profiles were obtained. TCRdb reanalysed the reads using MiXCR and keeps one entry per CDR3 protein. The sample records some 42,000 distinct CDR3 sequences, 65% to 70% being singletons. The specimen was sorted CD4+, CD8+, or CD8+CD57+ T cells (not recorded which) from PBMCs. These receptors came from a human donor in good health, serving as a control.

Comments on this clonotype: With a much larger clone just one base away, this may be a read error. V and J are TRBV2 and TRBJ1-1; D unresolved. The germline V gene encodes CDR1 SNHLY and CDR2 FYNNEI. CDR3 length: 17 amino acids. The CDR3 spells CAVGGGLKTVMNTEAFF. The CDR3 DNA is TGTGCAGTAGGAGGTGGACTGAAAACAGTTATGAACACTGAAGCTTTCTTT.

The CDR3 DNA is TGTGCCAGCAGTGAAGACAGGGGGCCAAAGCAGTACTTC. Protein: CASSEDRGPKQYF. The rearrangement joins TRBV25-1 to TRBJ2-5; 10 nucleotides line up with TRBD1. Trimming took 2 bases from V and 11 from J; bases not matched to a gene: 5. This CDR3 has 13 residues. Germline V gene sequence: CDR1 MGHDK, CDR2 SYGVNS.

This clonotype was counted once. The V gene is TRBV2, the J gene TRBJ1-5; 12 nucleotides agree with TRBD1. Germline trimming cut 6 bases from V and 6 bases from J; bases unmatched to any gene: 6. The germline CDR1 and CDR2 sequences are SNHLY and FYNNEI. This CDR3 is built from 15 residues. As DNA, the CDR3 is TGTGCCAGCAGGTGGGACAGGGGGCTTGGTCAGCCCCAGCATTTT. Protein: CASRWDRGLGQPQHF.

On this clonotype: At one end the junction does not follow the germline gene, possibly because of a read error. This rearrangement joins TRBV7-9 to TRBJ2-5; D tentatively fits TRBD1 or TRBD2 (5 bases each). CDR1 is SEHNR and CDR2 is FQNEAQ in the germline V gene (reference sequence). The CDR3 extends over 13 amino acids. The CDR3 coding sequence is TGTGCCACATCCGGGACGCACCAAGTGACCCAGTACTTC. Translated: CATSGTHQVTQYF.

This sequence joins TRBV6-5 and TRBJ1-2, with 7 bases that match TRBD1. From germline, CDR1 is MNHEY and CDR2 SVGAGI. CDR3 size: 13 residues. V shed 3 bases, J shed 8 bases, and the junction held 6 bases outside the gene matches. CDR3: CASSYRDSNGYTF. DNA for the CDR3: TGTGCCAGCAGTTATCGGGACAGCAACGGCTACACCTTC.

This chain connects TRBV5-5 to TRBJ1-2; 7 bases are shared with TRBD1. The CDR3 is 15 amino acids. The V segment lost 4 bases and the J segment 0 bases; nucleotides outside the gene matches: 6. Per germline, CDR1 SGHKS and CDR2 YYEKEE (reference sequence). CDR3 protein: CASSPDRETNYGYTF. CDR3 bases: TGTGCCAGCAGCCCAGACAGGGAGACTAACTATGGCTACACCTTC.

V gene TRBV10-3 combines with J gene TRBJ1-1; no definite D call. The V gene's germline CDR1 is ENHRY and CDR2 SYGVKD. Trimming pared 6 bases from V and 1 base from J, leaving 15 bases between. The CDR3 extends over 15 amino acids. This CDR3 is CAIRLVAQSNTEAFF. CDR3 coding DNA: TGTGCCATCAGGTTGGTAGCCCAATCGAACACTGAAGCTTTCTTT.

The V and J genes are TRBV24-1 and TRBJ2-3; D remains ambiguous. V shed 1 base and J shed 4 bases, with 8 bases lying between them. The CDR3 totals 14 residues. In germline, CDR1 is KGHDR, CDR2 SFDVKD. In DNA, the CDR3 is TGTGCCACCAGTGATTTCATTGGAGCAGATACGCAGTATTTT. This encodes CATSDFIGADTQYF.

CDR3 amino acids: CASSEGRITAFF. Written as DNA, the CDR3 is TGTGCCAGCAGTGAAGGAAGGATTACAGCTTTCTTT. V and J are TRBV2 and TRBJ1-1; the D is unclear. This CDR3 is built from 12 residues. Germline loops: CDR1 SNHLY, CDR2 FYNNEI. V dropped 1 base and J dropped 10 bases, with 10 bases sitting between them.

This sequence joins TRBV10-3 and TRBJ1-6; D possibly corresponds to TRBD1 (6 bases). This CDR3 is 18 amino acids long. Between the trimmed V and J ends, which lost 3 bases and 0 bases, there was a span of 15 bases. Germline loops: CDR1 ENHRY, CDR2 SYGVKD. In nucleotides, the CDR3 is TGTGCCATCAGTGAACTTGGCAGGGGTAGCTCCTATAATTCACCCCTCCACTTT. Translated: CAISELGRGSSYNSPLHF.

This clonotype was recorded many times. V is TRBV5-1 and J is TRBJ2-7; 10 nucleotides match TRBD2. The V gene's germline CDR1 is SGHRS and CDR2 YFSETQ. Trimming took 4 bases from V and 3 from J; bases not matched to a gene: 13. The length of the CDR3 is 17 residues. CDR3 in amino acids: CASSLGLAEVLSYEQYF. The CDR3 DNA sequence: TGCGCCAGCAGCCTCGGACTAGCGGAAGTGCTTAGCTACGAGCAGTACTTC.

Of note for this clonotype: This may stem from a read error, because a much larger clone lies one nucleotide away. In nucleotides, the CDR3 is TGCAGTGCCTCTGGACTAGCCGCTGGGAATGAGCAGTTCTTC. Residues: CSASGLAAGNEQFF. V usage is TRBV20-1 and J usage is TRBJ2-1, with 8 positions matching TRBD2. With 6 bases clipped from V and 7 bases from J, the junction kept 11 bases outside the gene matches. CDR1 and CDR2 from the germline V gene are DFQATT and SNEGSKA (reference sequence). The CDR3 contains 14 residues.

The rearrangement joins TRBV25-1 to TRBJ1-3, with unresolved D. The CDR3 contains 11 residues. V lost 8 bases and J lost 2, with 4 bases in between. Germline V gives CDR1 MGHDK, CDR2 SYGVNS. CDR3 DNA: TGTGCCAGCGGGACTGGAAACACCATATATTTT. Residues: CASGTGNTIYF.